Listed below are T cell receptor beta chains from one sample, sequenced in a study of blood T cells in healthy people across ages. TCRdb redid the calling of the 5' RACE reads with MiXCR, one entry per CDR3 protein. The sample records 1.5 million to 1.9 million distinct CDR3 sequences, approximately 43% being singletons. The sequenced material came from blood. The receptors were gathered from a woman between 18 and 29 years old in good health. Each CDR3 is given without its conserved first and last residue. Not every row has a clone size; where given, it reads once, few, many or a size class.

CDR3 length | clone size | V gene | CDR3 protein
12 | - | TRBV5-5 | ASSYPGDSYEQY
13 | few | TRBV12-3/TRBV12-4 | ASRLFGGGNQPQH
13 | - | TRBV14 | ASSRIGTANEKLF
14 | - | TRBV7-8 | ASSLGLAGDSDTQY
18 | - | TRBV27 | ASSLFGSGQVLGGLYGYT
14 | - | TRBV4-1 | ASGHLLRGPHSPLH
13 | - | TRBV10-3 | AIRRQGAITDTQY
10 | - | TRBV29-1 | SVRGWVTEAF
11 | - | TRBV25-1 | ASSVFPGYEQY
11 | many | TRBV29-1 | SVGVRDYNEQY
14 | few | TRBV27 | ASSFVFTSYGNEQF
13 | - | TRBV4-3 | ASSRVWDTGNQQY
10 | few | TRBV29-1 | SVATATNEQY
12 | - | TRBV19 | ASTAGTGFAEAF